This is a list of T cell receptor beta chains from one sample in a study of Ad26.COV2.S vaccination and SARS-CoV-2 variants. Using immunoSEQ multiplex PCR, the repertoire was profiled, and TCRdb retains in-frame clones only, with some absent. The sample records approximately 240,000 clones, 88% being singletons. This material consisted of peripheral blood, taken in a trial of Ad26.COV2.S vaccine versus placebo. The receptors were sampled from a person between 18 and 59 years old who received the Ad26.COV2.S COVID-19 vaccine or a placebo. CDR3s include the opening cysteine and the closing phenylalanine or tryptophan. Fields, in order: CDR3 protein, CDR3 DNA, clone size, J gene, D gene, V gene. D genes are given only for firm matches. Clone sizes are given selectively: once, few, many, or a class where the clone is expanded.

CASSPSGLTYNEQFF | TGTGCCAGCAGTCCTAGCGGGCTTACCTACAATGAGCAGTTCTTC | - | TRBJ2-1 | TRBD2 | TRBV9
CASSLAGGPIQETQYF | TGTGCCAGCAGCTTAGCGGGAGGGCCTATTCAGGAGACCCAGTACTTC | - | TRBJ2-5 | TRBD2 | TRBV7-6
CASSGQVYSNQPQHF | TGTGCCAGCAGTGGACAGGTCTATAGCAATCAGCCCCAGCATTTT | - | TRBJ1-5 | TRBD1 | TRBV28
CASSLVGQVQGYEQYF | TGCGCCAGCAGCTTGGTAGGGCAGGTACAGGGCTACGAGCAGTACTTC | - | TRBJ2-7 | - | TRBV5-1
CASSQVGQGGGYTF | TGCGCCAGCAGCCAGGTGGGACAGGGCGGTGGCTACACCTTC | - | TRBJ1-2 | TRBD1 | TRBV4-1
CSVKFLGDTQYF | TGCAGCGTTAAATTCCTTGGAGATACGCAGTATTTT | - | TRBJ2-3 | - | TRBV29-1
CASSQDYDEQYF | TGTGCCAGCAGCCAAGATTACGACGAGCAGTACTTC | - | TRBJ2-7 | - | TRBV3-1/TRBV3-2
CASNNVLVETQYF | TGTGCCAGCAATAACGTCCTTGTCGAGACCCAGTACTTC | - | TRBJ2-5 | - | TRBV12-3/TRBV12-4
CASSVGGRTQETQYF | TGTGCCAGCAGCGTAGGCGGGCGCACTCAAGAGACCCAGTACTTC | - | TRBJ2-5 | - | TRBV9
CSVEGRGSSHNEQFF | TGCAGCGTTGAAGGGCGGGGCAGTAGCCACAATGAGCAGTTCTTC | - | TRBJ2-1 | - | TRBV29-1
CASRPDGQTTEAFF | TGTGCCAGCAGACCTGATGGACAGACCACTGAAGCTTTCTTT | few | TRBJ1-1 | - | TRBV4-2
CASSEGGGNEKLFF | TGTGCCAGCAGTGAAGGGGGCGGTAATGAAAAACTGTTTTTT | - | TRBJ1-4 | - | TRBV6-1
CASSQDNGAGELFF | TGCGCCAGCAGCCAAGATAACGGGGCCGGGGAGCTGTTTTTT | - | TRBJ2-2 | - | TRBV4-1
CASSVVSTANTGELFF | TGTGCCAGCAGCGTAGTCTCCACAGCGAACACCGGGGAGCTGTTTTTT | - | TRBJ2-2 | - | TRBV9
CASSLGADTQYF | TGTGCCAGTAGTTTAGGGGCAGATACGCAGTATTTT | - | TRBJ2-3 | - | TRBV19
CSVGGGYTEAFF | TGCAGCGTTGGAGGAGGGTACACTGAAGCTTTCTTT | once | TRBJ1-1 | - | TRBV29-1
CASSYRQGNTEAFF | TGTGCCAGCAGTTATAGGCAGGGAAACACTGAAGCTTTCTTT | - | TRBJ1-1 | - | TRBV6-6
CASSLAGGPSNGYTF | TGTGCCAGCAGCTTAGCGGGGGGGCCGTCTAATGGCTACACCTTC | - | TRBJ1-2 | - | TRBV7-2
CASSWAYEQYF | TGTGCCAGCAGCTGGGCCTACGAGCAGTACTTC | - | TRBJ2-7 | - | TRBV7-2
CASSCRAESNSPLHF | TGTGCCAGCAGCTGCCGGGCCGAGAGTAATTCACCCCTCCACTTT | - | TRBJ1-6 | - | TRBV13
CASSLGAWDSPLHF | TGCGCCAGCAGCTTAGGGGCTTGGGATTCACCCCTCCACTTT | - | TRBJ1-6 | - | TRBV4-1
CASSPGQRNTGELFF | TGCGCCAGCAGCCCCGGACAGAGGAACACCGGGGAGCTGTTTTTT | - | TRBJ2-2 | - | TRBV5-1
CASADPDRGSWETQYF | TGTGCCAGCGCCGACCCCGACAGGGGTTCGTGGGAGACCCAGTACTTC | - | TRBJ2-5 | TRBD1 | TRBV28
CASTPTDRNSPLHF | TGTGCCAGCACCCCCACCGATCGGAATTCACCCCTCCACTTT | - | TRBJ1-6 | - | TRBV28
CASSQVGTSAYNEQFF | TGTGCCAGCAGCCAAGTGGGGACTAGCGCGTACAATGAGCAGTTCTTC | - | TRBJ2-1 | TRBD2 | TRBV3-1/TRBV3-2
CATHMGGATGNTIYF | TGTGCCACCCATATGGGGGGGGCGACTGGAAACACCATATATTTT | - | TRBJ1-3 | - | TRBV19
CASSLPLRGPGGDTQYF | TGTGCCAGCTCACTCCCCCTTCGGGGGCCCGGGGGGGATACGCAGTATTTT | - | TRBJ2-3 | - | TRBV18
CASSAGTGAFF | TGTGCCAGCAGCGCCGGGACAGGGGCTTTCTTT | few | TRBJ1-1 | TRBD1 | TRBV2
CASRSARGIGNTEAFF | TGTGCCAGCAGGTCAGCTCGAGGGATTGGGAACACTGAAGCTTTCTTT | - | TRBJ1-1 | - | TRBV28
CASSYGFRGQGYTF | TGTGCCAGCAGTTATGGTTTCAGGGGACAAGGCTACACCTTC | - | TRBJ1-2 | - | TRBV6-5
CASGRTSGVYVDTGELFF | TGCGCCAGCGGCCGGACTAGCGGGGTTTACGTGGACACCGGGGAGCTGTTTTTT | - | TRBJ2-2 | TRBD2 | TRBV10-2
CASSQETQYF | TGTGCCAGCAGCCAAGAGACCCAGTACTTC | - | TRBJ2-5 | - | TRBV3-1/TRBV3-2
CASSVATGQGRTEAFF | TGTGCCAGCAGCGTAGCTACGGGACAGGGGAGAACTGAAGCTTTCTTT | - | TRBJ1-1 | TRBD1 | TRBV9
CASSGQRTYGYTF | TGTGCCAGTAGTGGACAACGCACCTATGGCTACACCTTC | - | TRBJ1-2 | - | TRBV19
CASSPIGIHEQYF | TGTGCCAGCAGTCCTATTGGGATCCACGAGCAGTACTTC | - | TRBJ2-7 | - | TRBV28
CASSTQTNYGYTF | TGTGCCAGTAGTACTCAGACCAACTATGGCTACACCTTC | - | TRBJ1-2 | - | TRBV19
CSASFRRTSSYNEQFF | TGCAGTGCGAGTTTCCGGAGGACTAGCTCCTACAATGAGCAGTTCTTC | - | TRBJ2-1 | TRBD2 | TRBV20-1
CASSQAPRGYSYEQYF | TGCGCCAGCAGCCAAGCCCCGAGGGGGTACTCCTACGAGCAGTACTTC | - | TRBJ2-7 | - | TRBV4-1
CASSVDEGAGVPDTQYF | TGTGCCAGCAGCGTAGATGAGGGGGCGGGGGTGCCAGATACGCAGTATTTT | once | TRBJ2-3 | - | TRBV9
CASSLGTSGGHNEQFF | TGTGCCAGCAGCCTTGGGACTAGCGGGGGGCACAATGAGCAGTTCTTC | - | TRBJ2-1 | TRBD2 | TRBV7-3
CASSVERGFLSYNEQFF | TGTGCCAGCAGCGTAGAGCGGGGATTCCTCTCCTACAATGAGCAGTTCTTC | - | TRBJ2-1 | TRBD2 | TRBV9
CASSQGRGASGANVLTF | TGCGCCAGCAGCCAAGGCAGGGGGGCCTCTGGGGCCAACGTCCTGACTTTC | - | TRBJ2-6 | - | TRBV4-3
CASSPPARTYNEQFF | TGTGCCAGCTCACCACCCGCTCGTACCTACAATGAGCAGTTCTTC | - | TRBJ2-1 | - | TRBV18
CSAALSGNTIYF | TGCAGCGCCGCCCTTTCTGGAAACACCATATATTTT | - | TRBJ1-3 | - | TRBV29-1
CASRIERQGTGEQFF | TGCGCCAGCAGAATCGAACGACAGGGGACAGGTGAGCAGTTCTTC | once | TRBJ2-1 | TRBD1 | TRBV5-1
CASSQRSGTGTAASGTQYF | TGTGCCAGCAGCCAAAGGTCGGGTACCGGGACAGCCGCTTCTGGGACCCAGTACTTC | - | TRBJ2-5 | TRBD1 | TRBV7-2
CAIRTGEGPYEQYF | TGTGCCATCAGGACGGGGGAAGGCCCCTACGAGCAGTACTTC | - | TRBJ2-7 | - | TRBV10-3
CASSPWVSGIYNEQFF | TGTGCCAGCAGTCCCTGGGTGAGCGGTATATACAATGAGCAGTTCTTC | - | TRBJ2-1 | - | TRBV28
CAWKLAGGREQFF | TGTGCCTGGAAGCTAGCGGGGGGGCGAGAGCAGTTCTTC | - | TRBJ2-1 | TRBD2 | TRBV30
CASNPLRGGRALNEQFF | TGTGCCAGCAATCCACTCAGGGGCGGGAGGGCCTTGAATGAGCAGTTCTTC | - | TRBJ2-1 | TRBD2 | TRBV28